This T cell receptor beta chain was profiled in a study of T cell repertoires in cytomegalovirus infection. On this clonotype itself: Its antigen is not known.

MiXCR, applied by TCRdb to the reads, yields one record per CDR3 protein. Of roughly 280,000 distinct CDR3 sequences listed, 20% to 25% are singletons. Sequenced here: cultured PBMCs, sampled from culture after CMV antigen stimulation. The TCR originated in a human donor in good health (CMV status not recorded). Some clones in this sample may be carry-over from other donors' samples.

The CDR3 spells CASSIEWVVYNEQFF. CDR3 DNA: TGTGCCAGCAGCATCGAGTGGGTTGTCTACAATGAGCAGTTCTTC. V usage is TRBV7-4 and J usage is TRBJ2-1; D uncertain. V was clipped by 5 bases and J by 3 bases, with 14 bases between them. Germline lookup yields CDR1 SGHVT and CDR2 SQSDAQ. This CDR3 has 15 amino acids.